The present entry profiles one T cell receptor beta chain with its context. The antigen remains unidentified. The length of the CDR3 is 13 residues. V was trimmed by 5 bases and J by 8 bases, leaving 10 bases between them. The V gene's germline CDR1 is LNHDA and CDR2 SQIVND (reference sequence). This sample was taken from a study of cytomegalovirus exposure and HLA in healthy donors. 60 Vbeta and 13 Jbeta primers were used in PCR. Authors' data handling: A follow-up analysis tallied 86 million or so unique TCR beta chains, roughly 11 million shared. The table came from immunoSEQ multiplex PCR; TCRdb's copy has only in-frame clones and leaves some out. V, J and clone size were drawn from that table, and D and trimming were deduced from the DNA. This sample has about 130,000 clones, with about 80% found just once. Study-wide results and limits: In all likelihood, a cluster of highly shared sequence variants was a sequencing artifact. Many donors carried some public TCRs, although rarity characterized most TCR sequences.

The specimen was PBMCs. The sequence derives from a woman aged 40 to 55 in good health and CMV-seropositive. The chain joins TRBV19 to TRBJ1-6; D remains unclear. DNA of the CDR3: TGTGCCAGTAGTTCCGAGGGAGATTCACCCCTCCACTTT. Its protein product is CASSSEGDSPLHF.